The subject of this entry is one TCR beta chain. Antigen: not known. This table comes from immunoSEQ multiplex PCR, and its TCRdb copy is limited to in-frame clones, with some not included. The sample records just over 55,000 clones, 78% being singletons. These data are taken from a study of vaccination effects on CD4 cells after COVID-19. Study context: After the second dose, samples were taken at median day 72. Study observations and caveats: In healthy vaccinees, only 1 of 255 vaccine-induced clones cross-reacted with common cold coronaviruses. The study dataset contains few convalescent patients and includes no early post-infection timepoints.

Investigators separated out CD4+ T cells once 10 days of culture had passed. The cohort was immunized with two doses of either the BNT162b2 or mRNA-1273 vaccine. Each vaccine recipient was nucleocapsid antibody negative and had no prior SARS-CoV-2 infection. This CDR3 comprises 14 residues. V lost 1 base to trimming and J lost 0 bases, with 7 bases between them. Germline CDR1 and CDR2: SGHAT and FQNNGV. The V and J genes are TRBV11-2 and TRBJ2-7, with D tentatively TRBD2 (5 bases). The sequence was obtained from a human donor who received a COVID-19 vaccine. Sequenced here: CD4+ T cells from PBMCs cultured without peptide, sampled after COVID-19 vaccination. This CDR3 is CASSLGGLSYEQYF. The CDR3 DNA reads TGTGCCAGCAGCTTAGGCGGGCTCTCCTACGAGCAGTACTTC.